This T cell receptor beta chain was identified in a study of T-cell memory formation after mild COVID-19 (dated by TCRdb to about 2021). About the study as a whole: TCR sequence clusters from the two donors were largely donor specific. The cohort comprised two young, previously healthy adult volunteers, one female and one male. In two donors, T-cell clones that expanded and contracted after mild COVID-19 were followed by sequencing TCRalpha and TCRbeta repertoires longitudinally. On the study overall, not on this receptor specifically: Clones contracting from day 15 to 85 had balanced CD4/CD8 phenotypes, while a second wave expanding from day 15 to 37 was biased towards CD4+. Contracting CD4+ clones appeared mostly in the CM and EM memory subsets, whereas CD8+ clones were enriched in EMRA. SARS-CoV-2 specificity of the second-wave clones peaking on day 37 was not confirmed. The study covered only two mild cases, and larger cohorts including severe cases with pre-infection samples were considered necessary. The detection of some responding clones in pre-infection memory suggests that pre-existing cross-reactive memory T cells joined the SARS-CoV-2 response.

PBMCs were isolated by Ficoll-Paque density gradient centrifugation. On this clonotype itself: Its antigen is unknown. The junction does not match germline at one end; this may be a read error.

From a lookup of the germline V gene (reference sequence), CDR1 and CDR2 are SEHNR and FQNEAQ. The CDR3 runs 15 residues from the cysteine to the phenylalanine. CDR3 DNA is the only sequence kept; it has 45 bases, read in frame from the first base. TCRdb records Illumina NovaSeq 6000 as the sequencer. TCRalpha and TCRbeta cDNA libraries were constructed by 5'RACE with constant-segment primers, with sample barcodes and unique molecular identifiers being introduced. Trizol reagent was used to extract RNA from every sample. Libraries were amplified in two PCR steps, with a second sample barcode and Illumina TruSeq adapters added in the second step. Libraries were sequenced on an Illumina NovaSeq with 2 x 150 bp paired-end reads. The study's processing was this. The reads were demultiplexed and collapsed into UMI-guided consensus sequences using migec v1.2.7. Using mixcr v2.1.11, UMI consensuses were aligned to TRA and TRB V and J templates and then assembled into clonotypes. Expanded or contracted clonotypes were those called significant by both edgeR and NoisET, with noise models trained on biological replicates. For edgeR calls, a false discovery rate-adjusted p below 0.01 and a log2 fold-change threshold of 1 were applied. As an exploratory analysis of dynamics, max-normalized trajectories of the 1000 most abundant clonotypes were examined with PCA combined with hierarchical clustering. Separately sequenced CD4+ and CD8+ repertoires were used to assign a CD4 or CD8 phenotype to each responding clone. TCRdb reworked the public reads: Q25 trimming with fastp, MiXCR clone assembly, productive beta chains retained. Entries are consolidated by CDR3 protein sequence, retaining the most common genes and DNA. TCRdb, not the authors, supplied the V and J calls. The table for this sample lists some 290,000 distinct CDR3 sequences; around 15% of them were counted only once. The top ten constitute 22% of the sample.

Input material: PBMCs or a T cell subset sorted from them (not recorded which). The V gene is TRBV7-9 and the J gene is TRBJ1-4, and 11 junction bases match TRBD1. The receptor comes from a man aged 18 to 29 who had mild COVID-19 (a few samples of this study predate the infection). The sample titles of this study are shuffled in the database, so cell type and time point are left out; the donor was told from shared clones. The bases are TGTGCCAGCAGCCCCGGACAGGGGGCAACTGAAAAACTGTATTTT. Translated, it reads CASSPGQGATEKLYF.